One sample yielded the 6 T cell receptor beta chains listed below, sequenced in a study of cytomegalovirus exposure and HLA in healthy donors. Researchers ran the PCR with 60 Vbeta and 13 Jbeta primers. TCRdb's table, derived via immunoSEQ multiplex PCR, lists solely in-frame clones and lacks some. The repertoire holds about 120,000 clones, with about 81% as singletons. The sample consisted of PBMCs. The receptor set was obtained from a man aged 35 to 55 in good health and CMV-seronegative.

This chain joins TRBV2 and TRBJ2-7, with a weak D call TRBD1 (5 bases). The CDR3 covers 10 residues. Germline values: CDR1 SNHLY, CDR2 FYNNEI. The V gene lost 8 bases and the J gene lost 6 bases, with 8 bases spanning the gap. The CDR3 region is CASARGEQYF. DNA of the CDR3: TGTGCCAGCGCAAGGGGCGAGCAGTACTTC.

V and J are TRBV30 and TRBJ2-7; possible D gene TRBD1, 6 bases. V gave up 6 bases and J gave up 5 bases, with 11 bases separating them. From germline, CDR1 is GTSNPN and CDR2 SVGIG (reference sequence). This CDR3 spans 11 amino acids. DNA for the CDR3: TGTGCCTGTACTAACAGGGACGAGCAGTACTTC. This sequence encodes CACTNRDEQYF.

V usage is TRBV28 and J usage is TRBJ2-5; 8 nucleotides agree with TRBD1. The CDR3 consists of 16 residues. Germline assignment: CDR1 MDHEN and CDR2 SYDVKM. The V segment lost 4 bases and the J segment 5 bases; nucleotides outside the gene matches: 12. DNA of the CDR3: TGTGCCAGCAGTTCGTGGACAGGGACAAAAGGGGAGACCCAGTACTTC. It translates to CASSSWTGTKGETQYF.

J is TRBJ2-3 and V is TRBV10-3; possibly TRBD2 for D (7 bases). With 3 bases removed from V and 6 bases from J, the gap between germline ends came to 19 bases. This CDR3 region has 16 residues. CDR1 and CDR2 from the germline V gene are ENHRY and SYGVKD. The CDR3 sequence: CAISDQGRGSADTQYF. Written as DNA, the CDR3 is TGTGCCATCAGTGATCAGGGGAGGGGTAGCGCGGATACGCAGTATTTT.

V and J are TRBV4-1 and TRBJ2-1; possible D gene TRBD1, 6 bases. Trimming removed 0 bases from V and 12 bases from J, with 18 bases in between. Germline assignment: CDR1 MGHRA and CDR2 YSYEKL. This CDR3 has 15 residues. CDR3 DNA: TGCGCCAGCAGCCAAGATAGAGAAGGGGGTATAGGGCAGTTCTTC. This codes for CASSQDREGGIGQFF.

Here the CDR3 DNA reads TGTGCCAGCAGCCGGCAGGGCGATGGAAACACCATATATTTT. Translating gives CASSRQGDGNTIYF. This sequence joins TRBV5-5 and TRBJ1-3, with D perhaps TRBD1 (5 bases). V shed 4 bases and J shed 3 bases, with 11 bases lying between them. This CDR3 comprises 14 residues. CDR1 SGHKS and CDR2 YYEKEE come from the germline V gene (reference sequence). Looking up the rest from reference TRBV5-5 and TRBJ1-3 gives the full variable domain: DAGVTQSPTHLIKTRGQQVTLRCSPISGHKSVSWYQQVLGQGPQFIFQYYEKEERGRGNFPDRFSARQFPNYSSELNVNALLLGDSALYLCASSRQGDGNTIYFGEGSWLTVV.